The T cell receptor beta chain under discussion was sequenced for a study of blood T cell repertoires in COVID-19. CDR1 and CDR2 (germline): MNHEY, SVGAGI. The CDR3 contains 14 residues. Trimming took off 6 bases at V and 2 bases at J, with 14 bases between the two ends. The method was immunoSEQ multiplex PCR; TCRdb's version includes in-frame clones alone and lacks a portion of them. The sample gives around 100,000 clones, 70% to 90% of which show up once; around 3% is in the top ten. The sequence was collected from a man aged 50-59 years with active or convalescent COVID-19. Source material: peripheral blood. This chain connects TRBV6-5 to TRBJ2-7; weak D call: TRBD1 (6 bases). Written as DNA, the CDR3 is TGTGCCAGCAGGAGGACAGCTACCACCTACGAGCAGTACTTC. Translated: CASRRTATTYEQYF.